The 9 T cell receptor beta chains given below trace back to one sample, sequenced in a study of T cells in Graves' hyperthyroidism and ophthalmopathy. Amplified TCR beta CDR3 regions derived from RNA transcripts. In the first-round RT-PCR of the TCR CDR3, the HTBI primer set was used. TCRdb processed the multiplex PCR reads anew with MiXCR; each CDR3 protein has one entry. The sample lists under 300,000 distinct CDR3 sequences, roughly 15% seen once, with over 25% in the top ten. The specimen was blood. The source is a woman aged 50 to 65 with Graves' hyperthyroidism that later progressed to Graves' ophthalmopathy.

This clonotype was counted at least ten times. The chain recombines TRBV20-1 with TRBJ2-7, with no clear D. Germline CDR1 and CDR2: DFQATT and SNEGSKA (reference sequence). The ends were cut back, 1 base at V and 3 bases at J, with 19 bases in the middle. This CDR3 region has 16 residues. The CDR3 sequence: CSARVFGGSVGYEQYF. The CDR3, as DNA: TGCAGTGCTAGAGTTTTTGGTGGCTCAGTGGGCTACGAGCAGTACTTC.

This clonotype was counted at least ten times. Here the CDR3 reads CASSRLGSSYNEQFF. In nucleotides, the CDR3 is TGTGCCAGCAGTCGTTTAGGGAGCTCCTACAATGAGCAGTTCTTC. The V and J genes are TRBV11-3 and TRBJ2-1; perhaps TRBD2 as D (5 bases). The germline CDR1 and CDR2 sequences are SGHNT and YENEEA. The CDR3 runs 15 residues. V gave up 6 bases and J gave up 0 bases, with 12 bases separating them.

This clonotype was observed many times. The chain couples TRBV30 to TRBJ1-2, with D possibly TRBD1 on 5 matching bases. The germline V gene has CDR1 GTSNPN and CDR2 SVGIG (reference sequence). The CDR3 runs 11 residues. V was cut by 8 bases and J by 5 bases, with 12 bases left in between. CDR3 loop: CAGGTTYGYTF. CDR3 DNA: TGTGCCGGGGGGACGACTTATGGCTACACCTTC. The variable domain in full, completed from reference TRBV30 and TRBJ1-2, reads SQTIHQWPATLVQPVGSPLSLECTVEGTSNPNLYWYRQAAGRGLQLLFYSVGIGQISSEVPQNLSASRPQDRQFILSSKKLLLSDSGFYLCAGGTTYGYTFGSGTRLTVV.

There are many counts of this clonotype. The CDR3 is CASREQGDGYTF. The CDR3 DNA reads TGTGCCAGCAGAGAACAGGGAGATGGCTACACCTTC. V usage is TRBV2 and J usage is TRBJ1-2; a possible D gene is TRBD1 (6 bases). The ends were cut back, 6 bases at V and 6 bases at J, with 11 bases in the middle. CDR1 is SNHLY and CDR2 is FYNNEI in the germline V gene. The CDR3 is 12 amino acids.

This clonotype was picked up a small number of times. This chain links TRBV18 with TRBJ2-5, with D possibly being TRBD1 or TRBD2 (7 bases each). Trimming pared 6 bases from V and 2 bases from J, leaving 19 bases between. This CDR3 is 16 amino acids long. The germline gives CDR1 KGHSH, CDR2 LQKENI. CDR3 residues: CASSPWGGQIQETQYF. CDR3 nucleotide sequence: TGTGCCAGCTCCCCGTGGGGGGGACAGATACAAGAGACCCAGTACTTC. Variable domain in full (rest from reference TRBV18 and TRBJ2-5): NAGVMQNPRHLVRRRGQEARLRCSPMKGHSHVYWYRQLPEEGLKFMVYLQKENIIDESGMPKERFSAEFPKEGPSILRIQQVVRGDSAAYFCASSPWGGQIQETQYFGPGTRLLVL.

A remark on this clonotype: A much larger clone differs from this one at a single base, so this may be a read error. The chain carries TRBV6-1 and TRBJ1-3; no firm D call. Looked up from germline, CDR1 is MNHNS and CDR2 is SASEGT. The CDR3 is 11 residues long. V was pared by 5 bases and J by 3 bases, with 2 bases between. Here the CDR3 reads CASSYGNTIYF. The CDR3 region has the DNA TGTGCCAGCAGTTATGGAAACACCATATATTTT.

This sequence joins TRBV7-2 and TRBJ2-1; possibly TRBD2 for D (5 bases). Germline V lookup: CDR1 SGHTA, CDR2 FQGNSA. V was pared by 3 bases and J by 10 bases, with 16 bases between. The CDR3 covers 14 residues. The DNA for the CDR3 is TGTGCCAGCAGCTTCATGGGAGTTGGAACCGAGCAGTTCTTC. Protein: CASSFMGVGTEQFF.

This chain uses TRBV19 with TRBJ2-7; TRBD2 matches at 7 bases. With V trimmed by 6 bases and J by 3 bases, 11 bases remained unmatched. The CDR3 runs 15 residues. The germline CDR1 and CDR2 sequences are LNHDA and SQIVND (reference sequence). CDR3 nucleotide sequence: TGTGCCAGTAGGGTTGCAGGGAGGGAGTTCTACGAGCAGTACTTC. Encoded protein: CASRVAGREFYEQYF.

This clonotype was counted many times. J is TRBJ1-2 and V is TRBV28; D gene unclear. The V and J ends lost 0 bases and 8 bases respectively, with 7 bases between them. Germline V lookup: CDR1 MDHEN, CDR2 SYDVKM. The CDR3 is made up of 12 amino acids. This CDR3 reads CASSLWEVGYTF. CDR3 coding DNA: TGTGCCAGCAGTTTATGGGAGGTGGGCTACACCTTC.